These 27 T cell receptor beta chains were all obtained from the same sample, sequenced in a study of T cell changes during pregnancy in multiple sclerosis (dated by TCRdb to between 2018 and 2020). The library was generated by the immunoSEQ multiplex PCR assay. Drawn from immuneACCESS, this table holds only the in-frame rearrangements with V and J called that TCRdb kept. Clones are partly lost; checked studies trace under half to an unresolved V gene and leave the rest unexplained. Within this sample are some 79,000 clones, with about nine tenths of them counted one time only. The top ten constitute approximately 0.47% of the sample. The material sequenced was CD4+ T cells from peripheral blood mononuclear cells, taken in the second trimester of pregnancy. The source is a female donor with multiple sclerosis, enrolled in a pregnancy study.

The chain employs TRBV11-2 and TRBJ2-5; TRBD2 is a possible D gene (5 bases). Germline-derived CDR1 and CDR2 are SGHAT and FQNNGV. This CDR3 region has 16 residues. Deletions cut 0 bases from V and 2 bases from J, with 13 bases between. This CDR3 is CASSLDGVLIQETQYF. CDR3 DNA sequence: TGTGCCAGCAGCTTAGACGGGGTACTAATACAAGAGACCCAGTACTTC.

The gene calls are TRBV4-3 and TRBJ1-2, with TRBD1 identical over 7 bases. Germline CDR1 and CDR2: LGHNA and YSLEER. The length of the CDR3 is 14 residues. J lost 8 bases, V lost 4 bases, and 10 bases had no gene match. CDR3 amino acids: CASSPQTGRQGYTF. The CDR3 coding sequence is TGCGCCAGCAGCCCTCAGACAGGGAGGCAAGGCTACACCTTC.

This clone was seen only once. The CDR3 DNA follows: TGTGCCACCAGCAGAGATAATGGAGCGGACGGGCTGTTTTTT. Its protein product is CATSRDNGADGLFF. J is TRBJ2-2 and V is TRBV15; perhaps TRBD2 as D (5 bases). CDR1 is LNHNV and CDR2 is YYDKDF in the germline V gene (reference sequence). V gave up 0 bases and J gave up 13 bases, with 15 bases separating them. This CDR3 spans 14 amino acids.

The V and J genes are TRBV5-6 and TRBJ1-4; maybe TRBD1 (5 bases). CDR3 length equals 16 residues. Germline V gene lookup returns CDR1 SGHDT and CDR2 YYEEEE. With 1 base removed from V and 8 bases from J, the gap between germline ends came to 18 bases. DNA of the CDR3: TGTGCCAGCAGCTTGCCGGGGGGACCTGAGGGAGAAAAACTGTTTTTT. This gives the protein CASSLPGGPEGEKLFF. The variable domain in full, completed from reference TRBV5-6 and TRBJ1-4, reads DAGVTQSPTHLIKTRGQQVTLRCSPKSGHDTVSWYQQALGQGPQFIFQYYEEEERQRGNFPDRFSGHQFPNYSSELNVNALLLGDSALYLCASSLPGGPEGEKLFFGSGTQLSVL.

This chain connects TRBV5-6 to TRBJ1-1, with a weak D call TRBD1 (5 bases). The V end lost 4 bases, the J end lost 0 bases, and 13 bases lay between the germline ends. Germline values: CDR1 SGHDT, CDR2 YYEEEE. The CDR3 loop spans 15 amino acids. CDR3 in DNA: TGTGCCAGCAGCCTGGGAACGACAGTGAACACTGAAGCTTTCTTT. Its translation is CASSLGTTVNTEAFF.

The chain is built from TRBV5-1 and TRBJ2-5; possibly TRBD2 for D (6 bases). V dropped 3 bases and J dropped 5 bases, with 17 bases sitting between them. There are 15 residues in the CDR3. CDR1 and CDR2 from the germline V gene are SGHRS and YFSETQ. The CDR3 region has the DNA TGCGCCAGCAGCTCGACACTAGGGACTTATGAGACCCAGTACTTC. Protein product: CASSSTLGTYETQYF.

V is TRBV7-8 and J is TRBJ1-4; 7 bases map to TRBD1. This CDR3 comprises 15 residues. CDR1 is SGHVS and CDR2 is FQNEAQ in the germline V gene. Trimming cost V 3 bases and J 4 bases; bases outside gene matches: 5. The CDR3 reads CASSFDRAFNEKLFF. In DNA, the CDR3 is TGTGCCAGCAGCTTTGACAGGGCTTTTAATGAAAAACTGTTTTTT. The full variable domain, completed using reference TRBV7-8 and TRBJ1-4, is GAGVSQSPRYKVAKRGQDVALRCDPISGHVSLFWYQQALGQGPEFLTYFQNEAQLDKSGLPSDRFFAERPEGSVSTLKIQRTQQEDSAVYLCASSFDRAFNEKLFFGSGTQLSVL.

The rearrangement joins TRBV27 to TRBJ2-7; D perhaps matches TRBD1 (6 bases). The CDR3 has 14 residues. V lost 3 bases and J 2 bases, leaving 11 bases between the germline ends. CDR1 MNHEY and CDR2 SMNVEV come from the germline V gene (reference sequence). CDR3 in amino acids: CASSFDRLAYEQYF. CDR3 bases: TGTGCCAGCAGTTTCGACAGGTTGGCCTACGAGCAGTACTTC.

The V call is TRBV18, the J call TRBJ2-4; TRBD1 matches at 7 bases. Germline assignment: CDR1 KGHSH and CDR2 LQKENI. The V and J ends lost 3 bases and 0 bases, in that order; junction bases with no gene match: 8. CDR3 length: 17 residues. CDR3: CASSPRGQNGAKNIQYF. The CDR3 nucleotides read TGTGCCAGCTCACCTAGGGGACAGAATGGAGCCAAAAACATTCAGTACTTC.

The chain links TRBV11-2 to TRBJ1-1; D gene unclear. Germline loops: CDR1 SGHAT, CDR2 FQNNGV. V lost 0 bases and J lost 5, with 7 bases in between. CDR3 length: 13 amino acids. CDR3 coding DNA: TGTGCCAGCAGCTTAGATGAGGGAACTGAAGCTTTCTTT. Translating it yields CASSLDEGTEAFF.

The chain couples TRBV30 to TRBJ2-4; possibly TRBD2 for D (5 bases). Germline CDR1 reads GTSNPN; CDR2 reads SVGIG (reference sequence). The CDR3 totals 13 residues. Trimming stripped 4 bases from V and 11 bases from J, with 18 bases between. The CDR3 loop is CAWMPHRRAVQYF. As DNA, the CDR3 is TGTGCCTGGATGCCGCACCGGCGGGCTGTTCAGTACTTC.

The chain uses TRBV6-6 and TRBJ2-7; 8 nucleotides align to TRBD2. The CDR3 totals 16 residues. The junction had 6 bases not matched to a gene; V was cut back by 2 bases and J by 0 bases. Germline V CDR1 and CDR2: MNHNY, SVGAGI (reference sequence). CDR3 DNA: TGTGCCAGCAGTTACCCGACTAGCGCGAGCTCCTACGAGCAGTACTTC. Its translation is CASSYPTSASSYEQYF.

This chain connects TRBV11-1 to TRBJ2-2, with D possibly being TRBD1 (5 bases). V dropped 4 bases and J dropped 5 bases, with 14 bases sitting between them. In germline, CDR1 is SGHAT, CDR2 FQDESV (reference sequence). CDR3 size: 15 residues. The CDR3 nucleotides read TGTGCCAGCAGCTCGATAAGGACAAAAACCGGGGAGCTGTTTTTT. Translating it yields CASSSIRTKTGELFF.

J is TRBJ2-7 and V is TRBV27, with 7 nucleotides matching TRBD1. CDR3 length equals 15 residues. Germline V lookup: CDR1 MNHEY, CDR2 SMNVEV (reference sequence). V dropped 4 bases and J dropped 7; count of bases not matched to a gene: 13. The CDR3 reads CASSSSTRGIREQYF. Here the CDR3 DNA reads TGTGCCAGCAGTTCCTCAACCAGGGGGATTAGGGAGCAGTACTTC.

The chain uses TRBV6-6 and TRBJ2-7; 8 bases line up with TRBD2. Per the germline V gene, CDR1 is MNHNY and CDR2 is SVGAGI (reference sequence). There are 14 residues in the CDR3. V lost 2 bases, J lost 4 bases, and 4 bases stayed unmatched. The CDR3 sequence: CASSYRSSGYEQYF. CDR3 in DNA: TGTGCCAGCAGTTACAGGTCTAGCGGGTACGAGCAGTACTTC.

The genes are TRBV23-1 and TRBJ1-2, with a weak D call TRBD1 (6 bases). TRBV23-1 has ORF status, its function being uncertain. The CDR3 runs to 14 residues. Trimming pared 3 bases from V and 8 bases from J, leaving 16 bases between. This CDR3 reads CASSHPADRYGYTF. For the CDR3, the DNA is TGCGCCAGCAGTCACCCCGCTGACAGGTACGGCTACACCTTC.

CDR3 loop: CASSGGQGAYWGSRTQHF. The CDR3 DNA sequence: TGTGCCAGCAGTGGGGGACAGGGGGCTTATTGGGGATCAAGGACCCAGCATTTT. This rearrangement joins TRBV2 to TRBJ1-5, with 12 bases aligning to TRBD1. Germline CDR1 SNHLY, CDR2 FYNNEI. This CDR3 contains 18 residues. Trimming removed 4 bases from V and 11 bases from J; junction bases left unmatched: 18.

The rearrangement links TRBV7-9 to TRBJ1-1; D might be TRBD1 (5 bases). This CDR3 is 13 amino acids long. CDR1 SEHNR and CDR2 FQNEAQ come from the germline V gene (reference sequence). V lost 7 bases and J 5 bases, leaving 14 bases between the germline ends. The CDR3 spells CASILEGRTEAFF. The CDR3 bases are TGTGCCAGCATCTTGGAGGGACGGACTGAAGCTTTCTTT.

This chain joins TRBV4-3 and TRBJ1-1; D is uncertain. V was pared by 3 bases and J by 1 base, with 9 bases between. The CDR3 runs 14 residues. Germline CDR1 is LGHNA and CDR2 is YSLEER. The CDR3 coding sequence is TGCGCCAGCAGCCAGGAGAGTTGGAACACTGAAGCTTTCTTT. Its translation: CASSQESWNTEAFF.

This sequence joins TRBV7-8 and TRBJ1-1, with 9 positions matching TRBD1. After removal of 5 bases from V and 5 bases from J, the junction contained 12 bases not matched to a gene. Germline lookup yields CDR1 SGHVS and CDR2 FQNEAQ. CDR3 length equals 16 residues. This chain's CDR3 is CASSPYPGQGNTEAFF. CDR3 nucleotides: TGTGCCAGCAGCCCTTACCCGGGACAGGGTAATACTGAAGCTTTCTTT.

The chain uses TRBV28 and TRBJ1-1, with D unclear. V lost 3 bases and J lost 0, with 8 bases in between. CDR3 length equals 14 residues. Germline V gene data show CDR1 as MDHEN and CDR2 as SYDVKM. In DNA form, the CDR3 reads TGTGCCAGCAGTTTTCCCCCTGTGAACACTGAAGCTTTCTTT. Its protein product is CASSFPPVNTEAFF.

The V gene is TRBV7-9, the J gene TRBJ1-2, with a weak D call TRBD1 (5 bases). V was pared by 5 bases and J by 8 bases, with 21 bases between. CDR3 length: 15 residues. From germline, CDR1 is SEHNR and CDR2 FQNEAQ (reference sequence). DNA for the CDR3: TGTGCCAGCAGCAATCACGGCGGGGGGTCAGGGGGCTACACCTTC. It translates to CASSNHGGGSGGYTF. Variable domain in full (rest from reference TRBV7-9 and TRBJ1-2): DTGVSQNPRHKITKRGQNVTFRCDPISEHNRLYWYRQTLGQGPEFLTYFQNEAQLEKSRLLSDRFSAERPKGSFSTLEIQRTEQGDSAMYLCASSNHGGGSGGYTFGSGTRLTVV.

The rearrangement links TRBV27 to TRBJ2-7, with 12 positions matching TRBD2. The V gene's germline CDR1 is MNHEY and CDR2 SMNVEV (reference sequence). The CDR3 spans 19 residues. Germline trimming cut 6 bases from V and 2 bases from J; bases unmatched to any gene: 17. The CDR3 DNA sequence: TGTGCCAGCAGCCCGGCCCTTCTAGCGGGAGGGCCGCGGACCTACGAGCAGTACTTC. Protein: CASSPALLAGGPRTYEQYF.

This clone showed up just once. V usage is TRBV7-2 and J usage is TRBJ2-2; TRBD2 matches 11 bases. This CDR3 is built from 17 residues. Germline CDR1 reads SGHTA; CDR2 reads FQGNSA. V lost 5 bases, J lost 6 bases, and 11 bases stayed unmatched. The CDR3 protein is CASSPFGELAGAGELFF. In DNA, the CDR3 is TGTGCCAGCAGCCCTTTCGGGGAACTAGCGGGAGCCGGGGAGCTGTTTTTT.

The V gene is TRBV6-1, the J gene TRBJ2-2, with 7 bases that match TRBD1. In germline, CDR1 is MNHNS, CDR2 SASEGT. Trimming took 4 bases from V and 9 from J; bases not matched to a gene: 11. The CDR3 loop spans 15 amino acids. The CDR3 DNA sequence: TGTGCCAGCAGTGTAACGGGGACAGTGGGCCGGGAGCTGTTTTTT. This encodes CASSVTGTVGRELFF.

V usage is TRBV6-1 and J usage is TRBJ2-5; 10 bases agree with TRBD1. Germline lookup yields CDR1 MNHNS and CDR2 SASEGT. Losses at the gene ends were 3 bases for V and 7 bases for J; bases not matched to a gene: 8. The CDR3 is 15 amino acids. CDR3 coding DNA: TGTGCCAGCAGTGAGGGACAGGGGCCCGCCGTGACCCAGTACTTC. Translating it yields CASSEGQGPAVTQYF.

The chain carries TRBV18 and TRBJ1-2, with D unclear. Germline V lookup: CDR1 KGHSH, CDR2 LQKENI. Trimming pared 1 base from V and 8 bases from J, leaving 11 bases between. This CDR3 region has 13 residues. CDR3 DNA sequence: TGTGCCAGCTCACCACGACGGGGTTGGGGCTACACCTTC. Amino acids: CASSPRRGWGYTF.